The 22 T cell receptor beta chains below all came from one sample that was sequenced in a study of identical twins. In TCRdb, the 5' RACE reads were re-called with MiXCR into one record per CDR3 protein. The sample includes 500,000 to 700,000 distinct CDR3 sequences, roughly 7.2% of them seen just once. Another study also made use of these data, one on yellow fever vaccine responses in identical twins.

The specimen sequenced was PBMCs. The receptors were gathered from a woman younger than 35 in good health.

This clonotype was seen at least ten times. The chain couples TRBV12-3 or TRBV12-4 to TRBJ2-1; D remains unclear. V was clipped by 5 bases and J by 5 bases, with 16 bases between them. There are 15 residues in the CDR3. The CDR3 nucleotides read TGTGCCAGCAGTCCTCTACCCCACATAAACAATGAGCAGTTCTTC. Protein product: CASSPLPHINNEQFF.

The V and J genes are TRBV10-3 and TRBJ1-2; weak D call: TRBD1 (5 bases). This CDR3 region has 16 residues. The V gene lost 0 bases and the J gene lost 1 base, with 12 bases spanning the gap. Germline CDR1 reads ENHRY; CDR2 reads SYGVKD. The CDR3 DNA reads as TGTGCCATCAGTGAGTCGGAAGGGGTTATTAACTATGGCTACACCTTC. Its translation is CAISESEGVINYGYTF.

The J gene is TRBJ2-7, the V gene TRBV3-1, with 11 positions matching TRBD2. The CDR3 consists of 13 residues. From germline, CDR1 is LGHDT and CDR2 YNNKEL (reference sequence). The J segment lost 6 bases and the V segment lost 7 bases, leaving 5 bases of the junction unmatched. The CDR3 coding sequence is TGTGCCAGCACGACTAGCGGGATAGGCGAGCAGTACTTC. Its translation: CASTTSGIGEQYF.

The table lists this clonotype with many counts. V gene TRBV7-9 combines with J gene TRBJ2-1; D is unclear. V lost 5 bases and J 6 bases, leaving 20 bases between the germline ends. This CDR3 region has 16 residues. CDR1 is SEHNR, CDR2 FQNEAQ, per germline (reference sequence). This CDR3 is CASSPIQPGVSNEQFF. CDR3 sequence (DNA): TGTGCCAGCAGCCCAATACAGCCAGGAGTGTCCAATGAGCAGTTCTTC.

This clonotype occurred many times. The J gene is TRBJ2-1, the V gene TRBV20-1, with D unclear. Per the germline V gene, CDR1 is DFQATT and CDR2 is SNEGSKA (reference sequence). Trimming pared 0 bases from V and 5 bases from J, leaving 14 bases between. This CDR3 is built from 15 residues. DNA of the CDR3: TGCAGTGCTAGAGATCCCCGGAAAACTAACAATGAGCAGTTCTTC. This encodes CSARDPRKTNNEQFF.

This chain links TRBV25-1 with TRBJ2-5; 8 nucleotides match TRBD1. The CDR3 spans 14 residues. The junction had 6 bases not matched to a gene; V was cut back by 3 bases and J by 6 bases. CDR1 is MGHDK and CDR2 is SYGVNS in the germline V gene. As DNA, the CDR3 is TGTGCCAGCAGTGATGGACAGGGCCGGCAGACCCAGTACTTC. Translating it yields CASSDGQGRQTQYF.

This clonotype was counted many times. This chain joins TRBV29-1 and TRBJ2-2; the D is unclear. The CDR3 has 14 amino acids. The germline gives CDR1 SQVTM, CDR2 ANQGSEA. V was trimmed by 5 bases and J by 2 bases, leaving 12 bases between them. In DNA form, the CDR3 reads TGCAGCGTTACACACCCGCTTAACACCGGGGAGCTGTTTTTT. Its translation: CSVTHPLNTGELFF.

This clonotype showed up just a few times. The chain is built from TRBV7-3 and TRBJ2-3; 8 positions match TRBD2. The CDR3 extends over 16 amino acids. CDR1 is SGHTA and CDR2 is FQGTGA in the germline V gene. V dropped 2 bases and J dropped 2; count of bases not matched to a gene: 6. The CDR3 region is CASSLGAGGVTDTQYF. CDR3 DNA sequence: TGTGCCAGCAGCTTAGGTGCGGGAGGCGTCACAGATACGCAGTATTTT.

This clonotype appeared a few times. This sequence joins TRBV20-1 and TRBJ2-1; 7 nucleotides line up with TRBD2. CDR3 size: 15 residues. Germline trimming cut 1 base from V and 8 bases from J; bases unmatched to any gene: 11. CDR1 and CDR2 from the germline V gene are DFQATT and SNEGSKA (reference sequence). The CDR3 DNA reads TGCAGTGCTAGAGGGTTTGGCGGGAGATGGGATGAGCAGTTCTTC. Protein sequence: CSARGFGGRWDEQFF.

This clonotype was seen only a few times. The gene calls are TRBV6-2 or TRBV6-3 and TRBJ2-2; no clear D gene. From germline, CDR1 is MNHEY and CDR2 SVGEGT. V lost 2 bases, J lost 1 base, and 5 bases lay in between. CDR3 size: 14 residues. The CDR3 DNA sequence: TGTGCCAGCAGTTACCCACAGAACACCGGGGAGCTGTTTTTT. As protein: CASSYPQNTGELFF.

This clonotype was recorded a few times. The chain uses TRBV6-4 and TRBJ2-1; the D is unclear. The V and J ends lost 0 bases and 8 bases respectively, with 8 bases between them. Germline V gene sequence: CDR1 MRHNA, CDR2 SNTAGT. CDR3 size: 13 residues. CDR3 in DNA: TGTGCCAGCAGTGACTCGATTGGCGATGAGCAGTTCTTC. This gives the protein CASSDSIGDEQFF.

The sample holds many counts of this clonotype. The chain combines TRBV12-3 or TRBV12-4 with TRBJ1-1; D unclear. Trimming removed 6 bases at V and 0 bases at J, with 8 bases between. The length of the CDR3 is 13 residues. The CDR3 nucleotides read TGTGCCAGCAGCCAAGAGGTGAACACTGAAGCTTTCTTT. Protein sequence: CASSQEVNTEAFF.

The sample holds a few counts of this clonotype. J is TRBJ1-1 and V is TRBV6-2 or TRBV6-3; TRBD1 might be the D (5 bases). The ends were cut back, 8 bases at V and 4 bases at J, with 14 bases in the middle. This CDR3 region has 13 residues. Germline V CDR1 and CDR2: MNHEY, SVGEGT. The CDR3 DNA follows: TGTGCCAGCCGGGGGGTGGGAGGCACTGAAGCTTTCTTT. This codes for CASRGVGGTEAFF.

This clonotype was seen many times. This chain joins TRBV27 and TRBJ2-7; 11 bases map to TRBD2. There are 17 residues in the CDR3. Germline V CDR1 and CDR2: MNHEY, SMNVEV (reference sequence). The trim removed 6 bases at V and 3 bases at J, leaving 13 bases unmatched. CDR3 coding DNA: TGTGCCAGCAGCCATGAGATTTCGACTAGCGGGATCTACGAGCAGTACTTC. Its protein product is CASSHEISTSGIYEQYF.

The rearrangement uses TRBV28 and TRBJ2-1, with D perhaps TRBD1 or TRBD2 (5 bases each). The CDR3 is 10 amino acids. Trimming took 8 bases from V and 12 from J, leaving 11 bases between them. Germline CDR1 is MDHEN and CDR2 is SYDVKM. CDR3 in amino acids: CASQRGGQFF. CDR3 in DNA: TGTGCCAGCCAGAGGGGTGGGCAGTTCTTC.

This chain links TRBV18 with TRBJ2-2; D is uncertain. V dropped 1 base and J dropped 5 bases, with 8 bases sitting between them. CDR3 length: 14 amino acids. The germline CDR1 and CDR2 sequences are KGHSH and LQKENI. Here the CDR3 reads CASSPQMGTGELFF. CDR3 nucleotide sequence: TGTGCCAGCTCACCACAAATGGGGACCGGGGAGCTGTTTTTT. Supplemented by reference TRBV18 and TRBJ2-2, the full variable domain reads NAGVMQNPRHLVRRRGQEARLRCSPMKGHSHVYWYRQLPEEGLKFMVYLQKENIIDESGMPKERFSAEFPKEGPSILRIQQVVRGDSAAYFCASSPQMGTGELFFGEGSRLTVL.

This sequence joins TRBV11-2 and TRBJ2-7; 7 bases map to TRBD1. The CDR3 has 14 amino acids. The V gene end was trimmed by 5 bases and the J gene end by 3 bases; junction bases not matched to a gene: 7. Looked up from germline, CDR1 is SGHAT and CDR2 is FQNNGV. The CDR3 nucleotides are TGTGCCAGCAGCCAAATGCGACAGGGCTACGAGCAGTACGTC. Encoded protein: CASSQMRQGYEQYV.

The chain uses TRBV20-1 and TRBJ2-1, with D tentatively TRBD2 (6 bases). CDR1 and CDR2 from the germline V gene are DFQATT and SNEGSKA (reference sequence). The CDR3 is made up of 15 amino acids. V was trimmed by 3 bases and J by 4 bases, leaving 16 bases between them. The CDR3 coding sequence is TGCAGTGCTAGGATGGTTGGGCGGGATTACAATGAGCAGTTCTTC. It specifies CSARMVGRDYNEQFF.

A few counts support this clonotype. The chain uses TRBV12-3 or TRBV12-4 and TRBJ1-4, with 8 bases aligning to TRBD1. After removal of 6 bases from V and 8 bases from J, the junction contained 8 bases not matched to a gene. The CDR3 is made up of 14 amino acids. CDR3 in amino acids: CASSRGQGPEKLFF. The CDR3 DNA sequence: TGTGCCAGCAGCCGAGGACAGGGTCCGGAAAAACTGTTTTTT.

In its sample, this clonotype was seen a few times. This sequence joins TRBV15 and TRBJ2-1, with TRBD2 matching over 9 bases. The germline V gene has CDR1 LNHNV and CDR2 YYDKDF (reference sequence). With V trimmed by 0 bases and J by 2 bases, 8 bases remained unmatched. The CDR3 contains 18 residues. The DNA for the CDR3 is TGTGCCACCAGCAGAGACCCCTTTGCGGGGGGGCCCTACAATGAGCAGTTCTTC. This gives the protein CATSRDPFAGGPYNEQFF.

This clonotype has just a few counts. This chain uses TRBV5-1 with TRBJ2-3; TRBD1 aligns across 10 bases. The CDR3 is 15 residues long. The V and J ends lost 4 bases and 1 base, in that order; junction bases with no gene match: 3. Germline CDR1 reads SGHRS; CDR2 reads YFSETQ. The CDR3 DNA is TGCGCCAGCAGCACCGGGACAGGGGGCACAGATACGCAGTATTTT. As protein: CASSTGTGGTDTQYF.

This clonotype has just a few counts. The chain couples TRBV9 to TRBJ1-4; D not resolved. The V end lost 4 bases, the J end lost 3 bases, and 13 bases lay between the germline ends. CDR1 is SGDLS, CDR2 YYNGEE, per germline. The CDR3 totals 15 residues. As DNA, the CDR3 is TGTGCCAGCAGCCCTTACGGGGAGCCTAATGAAAAACTGTTTTTT. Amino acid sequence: CASSPYGEPNEKLFF. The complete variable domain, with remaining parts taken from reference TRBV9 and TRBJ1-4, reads DSGVTQTPKHLITATGQRVTLRCSPRSGDLSVYWYQQSLDQGLQFLIQYYNGEERAKGNILERFSAQQFPDLHSELNLSSLELGDSALYFCASSPYGEPNEKLFFGSGTQLSVL.